The 14 T cell receptor beta chains listed next were all sequenced from one sample in a study of cytomegalovirus exposure and HLA in healthy donors. This PCR relied on a set of 60 Vbeta primers and 13 Jbeta primers. Clones were read by immunoSEQ multiplex PCR, and TCRdb kept only the in-frame ones, dropping some. In the table there are 120,000 or so clones, approximately 80% of which are singletons. Sample: PBMCs. Receptors were obtained from a man aged 50 to 59 in good health and CMV-seropositive.

This chain uses TRBV28 with TRBJ1-5; the D gene is possibly TRBD1 (6 bases). The CDR3 loop spans 13 amino acids. Germline CDR1 MDHEN, CDR2 SYDVKM. Trimming left V 4 bases short and J 7 bases short, with 11 bases between. CDR3 loop: CASSSGAEQPQHF. The CDR3, as DNA: TGTGCCAGCAGTTCAGGGGCGGAACAGCCCCAGCATTTT. The full variable domain, completed using reference TRBV28 and TRBJ1-5, is DVKVTQSSRYLVKRTGEKVFLECVQDMDHENMFWYRQDPGLGLRLIYFSYDVKMKEKGDIPEGYSVSREKKERFSLILESASTNQTSMYLCASSSGAEQPQHFGDGTRLSIL.

This chain joins TRBV28 and TRBJ1-2; 10 nucleotides align to TRBD1. The CDR3 contains 16 residues. Germline loops: CDR1 MDHEN, CDR2 SYDVKM. Germline trimming cut 3 bases from V and 4 bases from J; bases unmatched to any gene: 8. DNA for the CDR3: TGTGCCAGCAGTTTCGTCCGGGACAGGGGCCCCTATGGCTACACCTTC. The encoded protein is CASSFVRDRGPYGYTF.

In the case of this clone: One end of the junction varies from germline; a read error may be responsible. V gene TRBV7-7 combines with J gene TRBJ2-5; tentatively, D is TRBD2 (6 bases). Germline assignment: CDR1 SSHAT and CDR2 FNYEAQ (reference sequence). The CDR3 runs 13 residues. CDR3 sequence reads: CASSRSGEETQYF. The CDR3 DNA follows: TGTGCTAGCAGCCGATCGGGGGAAGAGACCCAGTACTTC. Full variable domain (missing parts from reference TRBV7-7 and TRBJ2-5): GAGVSQSPRYKVTKRGQDVTLRCDPISSHATLYWYQQALGQGPEFLTYFNYEAQPDKSGLPSDRFSAERPEGSISTLTIQRTEQRDSAMYRCASSRSGEETQYFGPGTRLLVL.

V and J are TRBV2 and TRBJ1-4; tentatively, D is TRBD1 (6 bases). Germline-derived CDR1 and CDR2 are SNHLY and FYNNEI. There are 16 residues in the CDR3. V gave up 5 bases and J gave up 0 bases, with 13 bases separating them. The CDR3 DNA follows: TGTGCCAGCAGTTTAAGGGACATTTCAACTAATGAAAAACTGTTTTTT. Translated: CASSLRDISTNEKLFF.

In its sample, this clone was seen many times. The chain links TRBV5-4 to TRBJ1-2; D is perhaps TRBD1 (6 bases). Germline V gene data show CDR1 as SGHNT and CDR2 as YYREEE (reference sequence). This CDR3 is 15 amino acids long. V lost 2 bases and J 8 bases, leaving 19 bases between the germline ends. The CDR3 DNA follows: TGTGCCAGCAGCTTAAACGTCAAAGGACAGAGGGGCTACACCTTC. Its protein product is CASSLNVKGQRGYTF.

V usage is TRBV18 and J usage is TRBJ2-7; D is possibly TRBD2 (5 bases). This CDR3 has 14 amino acids. In germline, CDR1 is KGHSH, CDR2 LQKENI. V lost 0 bases, J lost 5 bases, and 11 bases lay in between. CDR3 protein: CASSPPSRAHEQYF. The CDR3 DNA reads TGTGCCAGCTCACCACCGTCGAGGGCTCACGAGCAGTACTTC.

The chain employs TRBV15 and TRBJ2-2; TRBD1 agrees at 8 bases. V lost 1 base and J lost 8; bases outside the gene matches: 6. The CDR3 spans 15 residues. Germline V gives CDR1 LNHNV, CDR2 YYDKDF (reference sequence). This CDR3 reads CATSRVIQGAGELFF. CDR3 sequence (DNA): TGTGCCACCAGCAGAGTAATCCAGGGGGCGGGGGAGCTGTTTTTT.

The rearrangement uses TRBV28 and TRBJ2-7; 12 bases map to TRBD2. The trim removed 4 bases at V and 3 bases at J, leaving 4 bases unmatched. Germline CDR1 MDHEN, CDR2 SYDVKM. This CDR3 has 15 residues. The DNA for the CDR3 is TGTGCCAGCAGTTCCGAGACTAGCGGGAGCTACGAGCAGTACTTC. Translating gives CASSSETSGSYEQYF.

V gene TRBV6-5 combines with J gene TRBJ2-7; D not certain. Germline assignment: CDR1 MNHEY and CDR2 SVGAGI. The CDR3 spans 14 residues. V was cut by 1 base and J by 0 bases, with 7 bases left in between. The CDR3 nucleotides read TGTGCCAGCAGTTACTTACCCAGCTCCTACGAGCAGTACTTC. It yields the protein CASSYLPSSYEQYF.

The chain joins TRBV5-1 to TRBJ1-1; no definite D call. V lost 6 bases and J lost 0, with 12 bases in between. The CDR3 totals 14 residues. Germline assignment: CDR1 SGHRS and CDR2 YFSETQ. CDR3 sequence: CASMESGLNTEAFF. The CDR3 region has the DNA TGCGCCAGCATGGAGAGCGGTTTGAACACTGAAGCTTTCTTT.

The chain couples TRBV9 to TRBJ1-5; D perhaps matches TRBD1 (5 bases). This CDR3 region has 17 residues. Germline CDR1 reads SGDLS; CDR2 reads YYNGEE. V was clipped by 4 bases and J by 8 bases, with 25 bases between them. In DNA, the CDR3 is TGTGCCAGCAGCCAGGGTGCCCTCGTAATAATTCCAGAGCCCCAGCATTTT. Amino acids: CASSQGALVIIPEPQHF.

The chain's CDR3 is CASSTLAAPSSYEQYF. CDR3 DNA: TGTGCCAGCAGCACCCTGGCGGCCCCAAGCTCCTACGAGCAGTACTTC. V is TRBV7-2 and J is TRBJ2-7; D remains unclear. V lost 5 bases to trimming and J lost 0 bases, with 17 bases between them. The germline gives CDR1 SGHTA, CDR2 FQGNSA. This CDR3 contains 16 residues.

CDR3 sequence: CASSEGRGDQETQYF. In nucleotides, the CDR3 is TGTGCCAGCAGTGAAGGGCGGGGGGACCAAGAGACCCAGTACTTC. The genes are TRBV6-1 and TRBJ2-5; 8 nucleotides agree with TRBD2. Germline V gene data show CDR1 as MNHNS and CDR2 as SASEGT. The V segment lost 1 base and the J segment 0 bases; nucleotides outside the gene matches: 1. The CDR3 extends over 15 amino acids.

This chain joins TRBV5-1 and TRBJ2-3; weak D call: TRBD1 (7 bases). The V end lost 5 bases, the J end lost 0 bases, and 10 bases lay between the germline ends. The germline V gene encodes CDR1 SGHRS and CDR2 YFSETQ. The length of the CDR3 is 14 residues. The CDR3 coding sequence is TGCGCCAGCAGTGCGGGACAGAGCACAGATACGCAGTATTTT. Translating it yields CASSAGQSTDTQYF.